Below are 19 T cell receptor beta chains sequenced from a single sample in a study of shared clonotypes between healthy human individuals. Sequencing was performed with immunoSEQ multiplex PCR; in TCRdb, only in-frame clones are kept and a portion is missing. The top ten hold 0.09% to 0.13% of the sample, which has about 550,000 clones, about 95% seen once. Only CD45RO-negative cells positively selected for CCR7 counted as naive CD8 cells, so terminally differentiated effector memory CD45RA+ cells were excluded. The specimen was naive CD8+ T cells sorted from blood. These receptors originate from a woman aged 25-40 years in good health.

The chain links TRBV11-3 to TRBJ2-2; D not certain. The germline gives CDR1 SGHNT, CDR2 YENEEA. Trimming took 1 base from V and 4 from J, leaving 4 bases between them. The length of the CDR3 is 13 residues. The chain's CDR3 is CASSLGVTGELFF. The CDR3 DNA sequence: TGTGCCAGCAGCTTAGGAGTCACCGGGGAGCTGTTTTTT. Drawing the rest from reference TRBV11-3 and TRBJ2-2, the complete variable domain is EAGVVQSPRYKIIEKKQPVAFWCNPISGHNTLYWYLQNLGQGPELLIRYENEEAVDDSQLPKDRFSAERLKGVDSTLKIQPAELGDSAVYLCASSLGVTGELFFGEGSRLTVL.

V usage is TRBV30 and J usage is TRBJ1-1; D gene uncertain. With 3 bases removed from V and 5 bases from J, the gap between germline ends came to 7 bases. This CDR3 comprises 11 residues. The germline gives CDR1 GTSNPN, CDR2 SVGIG (reference sequence). CDR3 coding DNA: TGTGCCTGGAGGGCCATTACTGAAGCTTTCTTT. Translation: CAWRAITEAFF.

The rearrangement links TRBV10-3 to TRBJ2-1; weak D call: TRBD2 (6 bases). The CDR3 consists of 15 residues. Trimming pared 0 bases from V and 6 bases from J, leaving 12 bases between. Germline-derived CDR1 and CDR2 are ENHRY and SYGVKD. The CDR3 here is CAISESTLGGNEQFF. In DNA, the CDR3 is TGTGCCATCAGTGAGTCGACGTTGGGAGGCAATGAGCAGTTCTTC.

The rearrangement links TRBV13 to TRBJ2-2; the match to TRBD2 covers 11 bases. The CDR3 extends over 17 amino acids. V lost 1 base to trimming and J lost 7 bases; unmatched junction nucleotides: 8. CDR1 PRHDT and CDR2 FYEKMQ come from the germline V gene (reference sequence). In nucleotides, the CDR3 is TGTGCCAGCAGCTTAGAGCTAGCGGGAGGATCTGGCGGGGAGCTGTTTTTT. Translating it yields CASSLELAGGSGGELFF.

V usage is TRBV7-8 and J usage is TRBJ1-5, with D possibly being TRBD1 (6 bases). Trimming took 5 bases from V and 1 from J, leaving 12 bases between them. The CDR3 covers 15 residues. Per germline, CDR1 SGHVS and CDR2 FQNEAQ. The CDR3 region has the DNA TGTGCCAGCAGCCCAGGGGTATCAAGCAATCAGCCCCAGCATTTT. Protein product: CASSPGVSSNQPQHF.

Note on this clone: At the DNA level, this CDR3 is encoded by other sequences in the same sample as well. The CDR3 here is CASRTSGTYEQYF. The CDR3, as DNA: TGTGCCAGCAGAACTAGCGGCACCTACGAGCAGTACTTC. This chain joins TRBV5-6 and TRBJ2-7; 8 bases match TRBD2. This CDR3 spans 13 amino acids. The V gene end was trimmed by 5 bases and the J gene end by 2 bases; junction bases not matched to a gene: 3. The germline CDR1 and CDR2 sequences are SGHDT and YYEEEE.

The V and J genes are TRBV7-6 and TRBJ1-1; D is ambiguous. Germline V gene data show CDR1 as SGHVS and CDR2 as FNYEAQ. Between the trimmed V and J ends, which lost 1 base and 6 bases, there was a span of 9 bases. This CDR3 has 13 residues. The CDR3 bases are TGTGCCAGCAGCTTAGGTGCCGGGTCTGAAGCTTTCTTT. Translating gives CASSLGAGSEAFF.

J is TRBJ2-1 and V is TRBV15; the match to TRBD2 covers 11 bases. The germline CDR1 and CDR2 sequences are LNHNV and YYDKDF (reference sequence). Germline trimming cut 1 base from V and 8 bases from J; bases unmatched to any gene: 4. The CDR3 is 15 amino acids. In nucleotides, the CDR3 is TGTGCCACCAGCAGAGCACTAGCGGGAGACGATGAGCAGTTCTTC. Amino acid sequence: CATSRALAGDDEQFF.

The chain links TRBV13 to TRBJ2-3; 16 bases are a match to TRBD2. This CDR3 is 19 amino acids long. V trimming: 5 bases; J trimming: 5 bases; junction bases outside the gene matches: 13. Germline lookup yields CDR1 PRHDT and CDR2 FYEKMQ (reference sequence). CDR3 nucleotides: TGTGCCAGCAGCCAGGGACTAGCGGGAGGGCTCCAAGCCGAAGATACGCAGTATTTT. It codes for CASSQGLAGGLQAEDTQYF.

This sequence joins TRBV9 and TRBJ1-1; no clear D gene. CDR3 length: 14 amino acids. V lost 0 bases and J 2 bases, leaving 8 bases between the germline ends. Germline-derived CDR1 and CDR2 are SGDLS and YYNGEE. CDR3 bases: TGTGCCAGCAGCGTAGACGGCCCAAACACTGAAGCTTTCTTT. It is translated as CASSVDGPNTEAFF.

Here the CDR3 reads CASSEGAYGYTF. DNA of the CDR3: TGTGCCAGTTCAGAGGGAGCATATGGCTACACCTTC. The rearrangement uses TRBV2 and TRBJ1-2; D is undetermined. This CDR3 is built from 12 residues. V lost 9 bases and J 5 bases, leaving 13 bases between the germline ends. The germline gives CDR1 SNHLY, CDR2 FYNNEI. The full variable domain, in which reference TRBV2 and TRBJ1-2 provide the parts outside the CDR3, is EPEVTQTPSHQVTQMGQEVILRCVPISNHLYFYWYRQILGQKVEFLVSFYNNEISEKSEIFDDQFSVERPDGSNFTLKIRSTKLEDSAMYFCASSEGAYGYTFGSGTRLTVV.

The chain joins TRBV11-2 to TRBJ2-7; tentative D call: TRBD2 (6 bases). The CDR3 is made up of 14 amino acids. CDR1 and CDR2 (germline): SGHAT, FQNNGV. Trimming stripped 5 bases from V and 1 base from J, with 12 bases between. CDR3 nucleotides: TGTGCCAGCAGCACGGAGGGGATGTCCTACGAGCAGTACTTC. Translation: CASSTEGMSYEQYF.

The chain combines TRBV29-1 with TRBJ2-3, with 9 bases lining up with TRBD2. This CDR3 has 18 residues. Trimming at V came to 4 bases and at J to 0 bases, leaving 14 bases not matched to a gene. Germline CDR1 reads SQVTM; CDR2 reads ANQGSEA. The CDR3 DNA follows: TGCAGCGTTGCCCCTAGCGGGGCGGAAGGGGTTAGCACAGATACGCAGTATTTT. Translating gives CSVAPSGAEGVSTDTQYF.

V usage is TRBV2 and J usage is TRBJ1-1; D is ambiguous. Trimming shortened V by 6 bases and J by 0 bases, and 11 bases separated the two germline ends. This CDR3 is 14 amino acids long. The V gene's germline CDR1 is SNHLY and CDR2 FYNNEI. CDR3 bases: TGTGCCAGCAGAATGGGCAGGATGAACACTGAAGCTTTCTTT. Its protein is CASRMGRMNTEAFF.

The gene calls are TRBV4-1 and TRBJ2-1, with 11 bases that match TRBD2. CDR3 length equals 17 residues. Per the germline V gene, CDR1 is MGHRA and CDR2 is YSYEKL. With 5 bases clipped from V and 9 bases from J, the junction kept 15 bases outside the gene matches. CDR3 protein: CASSKNTEASGRIEQFF. CDR3 coding DNA: TGCGCCAGCAGCAAAAACACGGAGGCTAGCGGGAGGATTGAGCAGTTCTTC.

The chain recombines TRBV19 with TRBJ2-1; 11 nucleotides match TRBD2. Germline lookup yields CDR1 LNHDA and CDR2 SQIVND (reference sequence). V lost 0 bases to trimming and J lost 10 bases; unmatched junction nucleotides: 8. There are 16 residues in the CDR3. CDR3 loop: CASSIERTSGLREQFF. As DNA, the CDR3 is TGTGCCAGTAGTATAGAGCGGACTAGCGGGCTCCGGGAGCAGTTCTTC.

V gene TRBV5-6 combines with J gene TRBJ1-2; TRBD1 matches 11 bases. Germline lookup yields CDR1 SGHDT and CDR2 YYEEEE. This CDR3 is built from 14 residues. Losses at the gene ends were 4 bases for V and 7 bases for J; bases not matched to a gene: 6. The DNA for the CDR3 is TGTGCCAGCAGCCTCGGGACAGGGGGTAGTGGCTACACCTTC. Its protein is CASSLGTGGSGYTF.

The chain is built from TRBV4-2 and TRBJ2-7; 12 bases fit TRBD2. This CDR3 comprises 16 residues. Germline V CDR1 and CDR2: LGHNA, YNFKEQ. V shed 0 bases and J 7 bases; nucleotides not matched to a gene: 7. CDR3 nucleotide sequence: TGTGCCAGCAGCCAAGAAGCTAGCGGGAGGGCGGGTGAGCAGTACTTC. Translated, it gives CASSQEASGRAGEQYF.

The chain recombines TRBV7-6 with TRBJ1-1, with D perhaps matching TRBD1 (5 bases). Germline V gene lookup returns CDR1 SGHVS and CDR2 FNYEAQ. The CDR3 sequence is 14 residues long. V lost 5 bases and J lost 7, with 17 bases in between. The CDR3 sequence is CASSPVGGGLEAFF. Here the CDR3 DNA reads TGTGCCAGCAGCCCCGTGGGGGGAGGACTTGAAGCTTTCTTT.